The 3 T cell receptor beta chains given below trace back to one sample, sequenced in a study of T-cell memory formation after mild COVID-19 (dated by TCRdb to the early 2020s). Libraries were constructed by 5' RACE. The instrument was an Illumina NovaSeq 6000. Clones were called with MiXCR by TCRdb after fastp trimmed the public reads at Q25, and only in-frame beta chains were retained. Entries that share a CDR3 protein sequence are merged under the most common genes and DNA. This sample is represented by 180,000 or so distinct CDR3 sequences; under 14% of them were singletons. The ten top clones hold approximately 3.8% of the sample. Sequencing input: PBMCs or a T cell subset sorted from them (not recorded which). The receptors originated from a young man who had mild COVID-19 (a few samples of this study predate the infection). The sample titles of this study are shuffled in the database, so cell type and time point are left out; the donor was told from shared clones.

The CDR3 loop reads CASSSVPGYEQFF. The CDR3, as DNA: TGTGCCAGCAGCTCCGTACCGGGTTATGAGCAGTTCTTC. The chain recombines TRBV7-2 with TRBJ2-1; the D is unclear. The CDR3 totals 13 residues. Trimming shortened V by 4 bases and J by 8 bases, and 12 bases separated the two germline ends. Germline V gives CDR1 SGHTA, CDR2 FQGNSA.

The chain employs TRBV10-2 and TRBJ1-1, with 7 bases aligning to TRBD1. From germline, CDR1 is WSHSY and CDR2 SAAADI. The CDR3 runs to 16 residues. Trimming at V came to 7 bases and at J to 0 bases, leaving 11 bases not matched to a gene. Written as DNA, the CDR3 is TGCGCCAGCAAAGGGCTCCCTCAGGGGGTGAACACTGAAGCTTTCTTT. Amino acid sequence: CASKGLPQGVNTEAFF.

The chain is built from TRBV2 and TRBJ2-2; D gene uncertain. CDR1 SNHLY and CDR2 FYNNEI come from the germline V gene. Trimming removed 5 bases at V and 2 bases at J, with 12 bases between. The CDR3 covers 15 residues. This CDR3 is CASSRRPLNTGELFF. The CDR3 nucleotides are TGTGCCAGCAGTCGCCGGCCTCTAAACACCGGGGAGCTGTTTTTT.